The T cell receptor (beta chain) described here comes from a study of response to subunit inactivated influenza vaccine. Study-wide results and limits: Authors proposed each seasonal influenza vaccination draws in few new T cells.

A word on this clonotype: Its antigen is unknown.

Using its own MiXCR run on the RT-PCR reads, TCRdb lists one record per CDR3 protein. Counted here are around 480,000 distinct CDR3 sequences, more than 15% occurring once; the ten biggest clones make up less than 4%. Germline lookup yields CDR1 SGHRS and CDR2 YFSETQ. V lost 1 base to trimming and J lost 1 base, with 5 bases between them. This CDR3 spans 14 amino acids. The source is a man between 50 and 69 years old who received an inactivated influenza vaccine. Sequenced material: CD4+ T cells sorted from PBMCs, taken about 23 months after vaccination. This chain joins TRBV5-1 and TRBJ2-2, with D uncertain. The CDR3 DNA follows: TGCGCCAGCAGCTTGAGACAGAACACCGGGGAGCTGTTTTTT. Its translation: CASSLRQNTGELFF.